The present entry profiles one TCR beta chain with its context. The antigen is not known. Only in-frame clones appear in the TCRdb table, and some are missing; sequencing was by immunoSEQ multiplex PCR. The sample has fewer than 150,000 clones; more than 80% are singletons. These data originate in a study of graft-versus-host responses after intestinal transplantation. Study in general: As for transplant type, recipients had multivisceral, liver-intestinal, or isolated intestinal grafts. Anti-thymocyte globulin induction was given to all recipients, followed by tacrolimus and steroids for roughly three years.

Study observations and caveats: Recipient marrow contained GvH clones, some of which appeared first in ileum or blood. Where graft-donor T cell macrochimerism was present, patients had high graft-versus-host to host-versus-graft clonal ratios in allografts.

Germline CDR1 is SGHVS and CDR2 is FQNEAQ. V shed 5 bases, J shed 4 bases, and the junction held 8 bases outside the gene matches. The CDR3 length is 16 residues. The specimen comprised unstimulated CD4+ T cells sorted from spleen or lymph node cells, sampled before intestinal transplant. This chain connects TRBV7-8 to TRBJ2-6, with 7 positions matching TRBD1. This TCR was recovered from a human donor who received an intestinal transplant. Written as DNA, the CDR3 is TGTGCCAGCAGCCCTGACAGGGATGCCGGGGCCAACGTCCTGACTTTC. The encoded protein is CASSPDRDAGANVLTF.